Listed below are T cell receptor beta chains from one sample, sequenced in a study of beta chain features in type 1 diabetes. TCRdb's copy holds only in-frame clones and misses some; the assay was immunoSEQ multiplex PCR. The sample lists some 160,000 clones; 7% to 9.5% were seen once. The sample comprised central memory CD4+ T cells from blood. The receptor set was obtained from a woman aged 30 to 39 with type 1 diabetes. The CDR3 runs from the conserved cysteine through the conserved F or W.

TRBV28,TRBJ1-1,CASSPPTGMNTEAFF
TRBV7-3,TRBJ1-2,CASSSTTGNGYTF
TRBV19,TRBJ2-4,CASSLGREAKNIQYF
TRBV6-6,TRBJ1-4,CASSPEGKLFF
TRBV2,TRBJ2-1,CASSVRLAGPFF
TRBV29-1,TRBJ2-1,CSVEDSSGILNKQFF
TRBV27,TRBJ1-5,CASSLLGLRNQPQHF
TRBV9,TRBJ2-7,CASSVMAGAYEQYF
TRBV7-8,TRBJ2-2,CASRPSWRGNTGELFF
TRBV30,TRBJ2-1,CAWSAPGQGSSYNEQFF
TRBV11-2,TRBJ2-7,CASSLNQGVDYEQYF
TRBV19,TRBJ1-2,CASSIETVPNYGYTF
TRBV19,TRBJ1-2,CASSSQGTYGYTF
TRBV6-6,TRBJ2-7,CASSHTSGRAYEQYF
TRBV15,TRBJ1-1,CATSRGQGAASEAFF
TRBV5-1,TRBJ2-5,CASSLGQQETQYF
TRBV30,TRBJ2-3,CAWRGTSGRVPDTQYF
TRBV5-4,TRBJ2-2,CASSFGTDNTGELFF
TRBV28,TRBJ2-3,CASTTGGTSTDTQYF
TRBV5-1,TRBJ2-5,CASSLEATTSGGTQTQYF
TRBV6-5,TRBJ1-2,CASCEILYGYTF
TRBV30,TRBJ2-1,CAWSPPRWRERRNEQFF
TRBV5-1,TRBJ2-3,CASSLELATDTQYF
TRBV29-1,TRBJ2-3,CSVAWSLAGNTDTQYF
TRBV28,TRBJ1-2,CASYSGEYGYTF
TRBV7-8,TRBJ2-2,CASRLAGITGELFF
TRBV20-1,TRBJ1-1,CSVTLREEAFF
TRBV9,TRBJ2-1,CASSVAAGGDSEQFF
TRBV29-1,TRBJ1-4,CSVLWTGGAAEKLFF
TRBV2,TRBJ1-5,CASRTGVNNQPQHF
TRBV30,TRBJ2-5,CAWISGWSETQYF
TRBV5-1,TRBJ2-5,CASSLAGDYQETQYF
TRBV4-2,TRBJ1-5,CASSLGTGGNQPQHF
TRBV18,TRBJ2-7,CASSPPSINSYEQYF
TRBV4-1,TRBJ1-3,CASSQDWAGEKGSGNTIYF
TRBV28,TRBJ1-3,CASSRDLGSGNTIYF